The clone carrying this T cell receptor beta chain was detected a few times. Its antigen remains unknown. The data were obtained in a study of blood T cells in healthy people across ages. Whole-study findings and limits: Greater diversity and more naive CD4+ cells were seen in long-lived donors than in aged donors. Unsorted PBMC material precluded a definitive naive versus antigen-experienced comparison.

The authors isolated at least 6 million PBMCs per sample. The germline V and J ends were trimmed by 3 bases and 0 bases, with 14 bases remaining between them. The V gene's germline CDR1 is KGHDR and CDR2 SFDVKD. This CDR3 comprises 17 residues. Primers used in a second PCR of roughly 7 to 12 cycles were a sample-barcoded 5' primer and a J-beta primer mix. Each cDNA was tagged by a template-switch adaptor containing 12 random nucleotides. TCRdb reanalysed the 5' RACE reads using MiXCR and keeps one entry per CDR3 protein. The sample contains 1.5 million to 2 million distinct CDR3 sequences, 40% to 55% of which appear only once.

The J gene is TRBJ2-1, the V gene TRBV24-1; D might be TRBD2 (6 bases). Source material: blood. The clonotype originates from a woman aged 35 to 49 in good health. DNA of the CDR3: TGTGCCACCAGTGATCTCTACGGGGGTAGCTCCTACAATGAGCAGTTCTTC. It yields the protein CATSDLYGGSSYNEQFF.